A single sample is the source of the 32 T cell receptor beta chains below, sequenced in a study of cytomegalovirus exposure and HLA in healthy donors. 60 Vbeta and 13 Jbeta primers were used in PCR. Clones were sequenced by immunoSEQ multiplex PCR, and TCRdb holds only the in-frame ones, with some missing. Of 100,000 or so clones in the sample, over 70% were seen once. Sequenced input: PBMCs. The receptors stem from a male donor in good health and CMV-seronegative.

The chain uses TRBV6-5 and TRBJ2-1; tentative D call: TRBD1 (9 bases). CDR1 is MNHEY, CDR2 SVGAGI, per germline. The V end was cut by 6 bases, the J end by 12 bases, with 24 bases between. The CDR3 contains 15 residues. The CDR3 sequence is CASSRRDRAGGGQFF. For the CDR3, the DNA is TGTGCCAGCAGCCGCCGGGACAGGGCGGGAGGTGGGCAGTTCTTC.

The rearrangement uses TRBV7-9 and TRBJ1-2, with D perhaps TRBD1 (5 bases). CDR1 SEHNR and CDR2 FQNEAQ come from the germline V gene (reference sequence). The CDR3 is made up of 14 amino acids. The ends were cut back, 0 bases at V and 8 bases at J, with 13 bases in the middle. The CDR3, as DNA: TGTGCCAGCAGCTTAGCCGACAGTGGTCGGGGCTACACCTTC. Translating gives CASSLADSGRGYTF.

This chain links TRBV19 with TRBJ1-5; D not certain. V gave up 2 bases and J gave up 2 bases, with 16 bases separating them. The CDR3 length is 17 residues. CDR1 and CDR2 from the germline V gene are LNHDA and SQIVND (reference sequence). CDR3 in DNA: TGTGCCAGTAGTATACGGCCCGGCAGCCGGGGCAATCAGCCCCAGCATTTT. Encoded protein: CASSIRPGSRGNQPQHF.

The chain recombines TRBV14 with TRBJ2-1; 8 bases agree with TRBD2. CDR1 and CDR2 (germline): SGHDN, FVKESK. The CDR3 spans 11 residues. V dropped 10 bases and J dropped 6; count of bases not matched to a gene: 2. The CDR3 here is CATGTSNEQFF. CDR3 sequence (DNA): TGTGCCACCGGGACTAGCAATGAGCAGTTCTTC.

This rearrangement joins TRBV5-1 to TRBJ2-5; no firm D call. The ends were cut back, 4 bases at V and 2 bases at J, with 12 bases in the middle. Germline values: CDR1 SGHRS, CDR2 YFSETQ. This CDR3 contains 14 residues. The CDR3 region has the DNA TGCGCCAGCAGCCCGCTCGGGTCACAAGAGACCCAGTACTTC. This codes for CASSPLGSQETQYF.

The chain carries TRBV27 and TRBJ1-2; 7 nucleotides match TRBD1. Germline loops: CDR1 MNHEY, CDR2 SMNVEV (reference sequence). The CDR3 totals 15 residues. The trim removed 5 bases at V and 5 bases at J, leaving 11 bases unmatched. CDR3 nucleotide sequence: TGTGCCAGCAGTCCGTCCCCGACAGGGACATATGGCTACACCTTC. Amino acids: CASSPSPTGTYGYTF.

The gene calls are TRBV5-6 and TRBJ2-2, with TRBD1 as a possible D gene (6 bases). The CDR3 has 16 amino acids. Trimming stripped 1 base from V and 5 bases from J, with 15 bases between. Germline CDR1 and CDR2: SGHDT and YYEEEE. CDR3: CASSLISGVTTGELFF. In DNA, the CDR3 is TGTGCCAGCAGCTTGATATCAGGGGTGACAACCGGGGAGCTGTTTTTT.

J is TRBJ1-2 and V is TRBV5-5; 8 bases fit TRBD1. The CDR3 totals 14 residues. Trimming removed 4 bases from V and 5 bases from J; junction bases left unmatched: 7. Germline assignment: CDR1 SGHKS and CDR2 YYEKEE (reference sequence). The CDR3 nucleotides read TGTGCCAGCAGCCAGGGGGCTCGCGTTTATGGCTACACCTTC. It encodes CASSQGARVYGYTF. The whole variable domain, remainder taken from reference TRBV5-5 and TRBJ1-2, is DAGVTQSPTHLIKTRGQQVTLRCSPISGHKSVSWYQQVLGQGPQFIFQYYEKEERGRGNFPDRFSARQFPNYSSELNVNALLLGDSALYLCASSQGARVYGYTFGSGTRLTVV.

The J gene is TRBJ2-3, the V gene TRBV7-8; 14 bases fit TRBD2. Germline V lookup: CDR1 SGHVS, CDR2 FQNEAQ. This CDR3 spans 16 amino acids. The junction had 6 bases not matched to a gene; V was cut back by 4 bases and J by 6 bases. The CDR3 DNA follows: TGTGCCAGCAGCTCGGGACTAGCGGGAGTGTCTGATACGCAGTATTTT. Its translation is CASSSGLAGVSDTQYF.

Here the CDR3 reads CASSPGDRGLLGYTF. CDR3 DNA sequence: TGTGCCAGTAGTCCAGGGGACAGGGGGCTTCTTGGCTACACCTTC. This sequence joins TRBV19 and TRBJ1-2; 12 bases agree with TRBD1. This CDR3 comprises 15 residues. Trimming at V came to 5 bases and at J to 7 bases, leaving 8 bases not matched to a gene. Germline CDR1 reads LNHDA; CDR2 reads SQIVND (reference sequence).

This clone was seen only a few times. V usage is TRBV25-1 and J usage is TRBJ2-7, with 8 nucleotides matching TRBD2. Per germline, CDR1 MGHDK and CDR2 SYGVNS. The CDR3 is 11 residues long. CDR3 residues: CGSSGGYEQYF. The CDR3, as DNA: TGTGGCTCCAGCGGGGGCTACGAGCAGTACTTC.

Only a few counts were recorded for this clone. The chain couples TRBV5-1 to TRBJ2-3; D may be TRBD1 (6 bases). This CDR3 comprises 14 residues. With 3 bases removed from V and 3 bases from J, the gap between germline ends came to 11 bases. Germline V gene sequence: CDR1 SGHRS, CDR2 YFSETQ. Here the CDR3 reads CASSSPDSTDTQYF. CDR3 coding DNA: TGCGCCAGCAGCTCCCCGGACAGTACAGATACGCAGTATTTT. The full variable domain, completed using reference TRBV5-1 and TRBJ2-3, is KAGVTQTPRYLIKTRGQQVTLSCSPISGHRSVSWYQQTPGQGLQFLFEYFSETQRNKGNFPGRFSGRQFSNSRSEMNVSTLELGDSALYLCASSSPDSTDTQYFGPGTRLTVL.

V is TRBV7-2 and J is TRBJ1-1, with D tentatively TRBD1 (6 bases). Trimming stripped 5 bases from V and 5 bases from J, with 12 bases between. Germline CDR1 SGHTA, CDR2 FQGNSA. This CDR3 is 13 amino acids long. The CDR3 loop is CASSVRGGTEAFF. The CDR3 DNA sequence: TGTGCCAGCAGCGTGAGAGGGGGAACTGAAGCTTTCTTT.

The V call is TRBV18, the J call TRBJ2-3; D is uncertain. Germline CDR1 reads KGHSH; CDR2 reads LQKENI. V lost 4 bases to trimming and J lost 0 bases, with 11 bases between them. This CDR3 comprises 15 residues. The CDR3 DNA follows: TGTGCCAGCTCACAGTCGGTGCCTAGCACAGATACGCAGTATTTT. It yields the protein CASSQSVPSTDTQYF.

The chain joins TRBV27 to TRBJ2-7; TRBD1 aligns across 7 bases. The CDR3 has 17 amino acids. Looked up from germline, CDR1 is MNHEY and CDR2 is SMNVEV (reference sequence). J was trimmed by 2 bases and V by 5 bases; bases with no gene match: 15. CDR3 in DNA: TGTGCCAGCAGTCCCCCTAGACGGACAGGCGAAACCTACGAGCAGTACTTC. This translates into CASSPPRRTGETYEQYF.

This clone was found once. This chain joins TRBV10-1 and TRBJ2-5; 10 positions agree with TRBD1. V lost 4 bases and J lost 1; bases outside the gene matches: 3. Germline CDR1 and CDR2: WNHNN and SYGVQD (reference sequence). CDR3 length equals 15 residues. The CDR3 DNA reads as TGCGCCAGCAGTGGGGACAGGGGATTCCAAGAGACCCAGTACTTC. Its protein product is CASSGDRGFQETQYF.

The rearrangement joins TRBV28 to TRBJ2-1; D might be TRBD2 (6 bases). V lost 9 bases, J lost 10 bases, and 19 bases lay in between. CDR1 MDHEN and CDR2 SYDVKM come from the germline V gene. The length of the CDR3 is 13 residues. The CDR3 DNA reads as TGTGCCAGTAAGCTTACGGGACTCCGAGAGCAGTTCTTC. It encodes CASKLTGLREQFF. The full variable domain, with the rest looked up from reference TRBV28 and TRBJ2-1, is DVKVTQSSRYLVKRTGEKVFLECVQDMDHENMFWYRQDPGLGLRLIYFSYDVKMKEKGDIPEGYSVSREKKERFSLILESASTNQTSMYLCASKLTGLREQFFGPGTRLTVL.

The rearrangement joins TRBV29-1 to TRBJ1-5, with unresolved D. V was pared by 3 bases and J by 0 bases, with 6 bases between. The germline CDR1 and CDR2 sequences are SQVTM and ANQGSEA. The CDR3 covers 13 residues. CDR3 residues: CSVEENSNQPQHF. The CDR3 coding sequence is TGCAGCGTTGAGGAGAATAGCAATCAGCCCCAGCATTTT.

A single count supports this clone. CDR3 in DNA: TGTGCCAGCAGTGACCTGGCGGGAGGGCCGTACTACGAGCAGTACTTC. Translating it yields CASSDLAGGPYYEQYF. The chain uses TRBV6-1 and TRBJ2-7; 9 positions match TRBD2. The CDR3 length is 16 residues. Germline CDR1 reads MNHNS; CDR2 reads SASEGT. Trimming removed 3 bases from V and 3 bases from J; junction bases left unmatched: 9.

This clone showed up just once. The chain employs TRBV28 and TRBJ2-7; 11 bases line up with TRBD1. The CDR3 extends over 15 amino acids. CDR1 is MDHEN, CDR2 SYDVKM, per germline. With 5 bases clipped from V and 7 bases from J, the junction kept 10 bases outside the gene matches. The CDR3 region is CASSPPGQGGLEQYF. In DNA, the CDR3 is TGTGCCAGCAGTCCTCCGGGACAGGGGGGCTTGGAGCAGTACTTC. Based on the CDR3 plus reference TRBV28 and TRBJ2-7, the full variable domain is DVKVTQSSRYLVKRTGEKVFLECVQDMDHENMFWYRQDPGLGLRLIYFSYDVKMKEKGDIPEGYSVSREKKERFSLILESASTNQTSMYLCASSPPGQGGLEQYFGPGTRLTVT.

V is TRBV7-3 and J is TRBJ2-1, with a tentative D call TRBD1 (5 bases). In germline, CDR1 is SGHTA, CDR2 FQGTGA. This CDR3 has 15 amino acids. The V gene lost 2 bases and the J gene lost 7 bases, with 15 bases spanning the gap. CDR3 sequence reads: CASSLSWGADNEQFF. As DNA, the CDR3 is TGTGCCAGCAGCTTATCGTGGGGCGCGGATAATGAGCAGTTCTTC.

This clone has a single count. CDR3 loop: CASSLEGQGGGYTF. As DNA, the CDR3 is TGCGCCAGCAGCTTGGAGGGACAGGGAGGTGGCTACACCTTC. This rearrangement joins TRBV5-1 to TRBJ1-2; 9 positions match TRBD1. The J segment lost 7 bases and the V segment lost 0 bases, leaving 4 bases of the junction unmatched. The CDR3 contains 14 residues. Germline CDR1 reads SGHRS; CDR2 reads YFSETQ.

The chain carries TRBV18 and TRBJ2-5; D may be TRBD1 (5 bases). The CDR3 length is 14 residues. V lost 4 bases, J lost 5 bases, and 14 bases lay in between. The germline CDR1 and CDR2 sequences are KGHSH and LQKENI. CDR3 residues: CASSRAGFEETQYF. The CDR3, as DNA: TGTGCCAGCTCACGCGCAGGGTTCGAGGAGACCCAGTACTTC.

The V gene is TRBV30, the J gene TRBJ2-2; weak D call: TRBD2 (5 bases). Per germline, CDR1 GTSNPN and CDR2 SVGIG (reference sequence). The CDR3 runs to 13 residues. V was cut by 3 bases and J by 8 bases, with 13 bases left in between. CDR3: CAWRSRARGELFF. DNA for the CDR3: TGTGCCTGGAGGTCGCGGGCCCGGGGGGAGCTGTTTTTT.

CDR3 amino acids: CASSLGWQGTTEAFF. In DNA, the CDR3 is TGTGCCAGCAGCTTAGGGTGGCAGGGTACGACTGAAGCTTTCTTT. This sequence joins TRBV7-2 and TRBJ1-1; possibly TRBD1 for D (5 bases). The CDR3 consists of 15 residues. Trimming stripped 1 base from V and 5 bases from J, with 14 bases between. Germline lookup yields CDR1 SGHTA and CDR2 FQGNSA.

This clone was seen only once. The chain joins TRBV6-5 to TRBJ2-5; tentatively, D is TRBD2 (6 bases). The CDR3 totals 15 residues. Germline V CDR1 and CDR2: MNHEY, SVGAGI. The germline V and J ends were trimmed by 6 bases and 5 bases, with 19 bases remaining between them. The CDR3 loop is CASRLGLQPQETQYF. The CDR3 DNA reads as TGTGCCAGCAGACTGGGACTTCAACCCCAGGAGACCCAGTACTTC.

The rearrangement joins TRBV5-1 to TRBJ2-7; 9 nucleotides align to TRBD2. V was pared by 3 bases and J by 2 bases, with 9 bases of the junction left unmatched. This CDR3 region has 16 residues. Germline CDR1 SGHRS, CDR2 YFSETQ. CDR3 sequence reads: CASSSLTSGLPYEQYF. DNA of the CDR3: TGCGCCAGCAGCTCATTGACTAGCGGCTTGCCCTACGAGCAGTACTTC.

V usage is TRBV10-3 and J usage is TRBJ2-5; 9 bases map to TRBD2. Trimming took 2 bases from V and 2 from J; bases not matched to a gene: 3. The CDR3 totals 15 residues. Germline V lookup: CDR1 ENHRY, CDR2 SYGVKD. The CDR3 reads CAISEASGKQETQYF. The CDR3 DNA reads TGTGCCATCAGTGAGGCTAGCGGGAAACAAGAGACCCAGTACTTC.

This chain joins TRBV27 and TRBJ2-5; TRBD1 matches at 7 bases. The V and J ends lost 2 bases and 5 bases, in that order; junction bases with no gene match: 2. The CDR3 covers 13 residues. Germline lookup yields CDR1 MNHEY and CDR2 SMNVEV (reference sequence). This chain's CDR3 is CASSLRGRETQYF. The CDR3 DNA sequence: TGTGCCAGCAGTTTAAGGGGGCGGGAGACCCAGTACTTC.

The genes are TRBV27 and TRBJ2-2; the match to TRBD2 covers 12 bases. The CDR3 totals 18 residues. The V and J ends lost 5 bases and 1 base, in that order; junction bases with no gene match: 8. CDR1 is MNHEY and CDR2 is SMNVEV in the germline V gene (reference sequence). As DNA, the CDR3 is TGTGCCAGCAGTCTTAGGACTAGCGGGATTATGAACACCGGGGAGCTGTTTTTT. Amino acids: CASSLRTSGIMNTGELFF.

The V call is TRBV7-8, the J call TRBJ1-1; 7 positions agree with TRBD1. The germline V gene encodes CDR1 SGHVS and CDR2 FQNEAQ. V shed 5 bases and J 3 bases; nucleotides not matched to a gene: 9. The CDR3 runs 15 residues. Written as DNA, the CDR3 is TGTGCCAGCAGCCACCGACAGGGACTGGACACTGAAGCTTTCTTT. Translated, it gives CASSHRQGLDTEAFF.

CDR3 in amino acids: CASSLQRGLAGAGEQYF. CDR3 in DNA: TGTGCCAGCAGCTTACAGCGAGGATTAGCGGGAGCAGGCGAGCAGTACTTC. The J gene is TRBJ2-7, the V gene TRBV7-2, with TRBD2 matching over 9 bases. CDR1 and CDR2 from the germline V gene are SGHTA and FQGNSA. This CDR3 region has 17 residues. V lost 2 bases to trimming and J lost 6 bases; unmatched junction nucleotides: 14.